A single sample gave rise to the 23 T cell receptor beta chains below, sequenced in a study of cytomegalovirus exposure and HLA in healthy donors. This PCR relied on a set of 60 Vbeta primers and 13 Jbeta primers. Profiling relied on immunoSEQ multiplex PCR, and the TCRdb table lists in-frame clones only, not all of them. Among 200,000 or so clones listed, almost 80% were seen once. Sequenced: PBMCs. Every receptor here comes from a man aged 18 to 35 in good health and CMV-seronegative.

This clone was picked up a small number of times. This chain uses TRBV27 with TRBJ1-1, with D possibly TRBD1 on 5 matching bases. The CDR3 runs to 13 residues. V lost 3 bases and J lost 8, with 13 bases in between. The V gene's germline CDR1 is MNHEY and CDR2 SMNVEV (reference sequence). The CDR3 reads CASSFQGPSEAFF. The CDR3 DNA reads TGTGCCAGCAGTTTTCAGGGTCCTTCGGAAGCTTTCTTT.

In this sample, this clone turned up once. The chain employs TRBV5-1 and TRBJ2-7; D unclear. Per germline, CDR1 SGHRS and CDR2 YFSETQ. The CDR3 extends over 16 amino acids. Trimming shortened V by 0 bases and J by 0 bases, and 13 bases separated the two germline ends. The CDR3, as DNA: TGCGCCAGCAGCTTGGCGGTTACTAAAAACTCCTACGAGCAGTACTTC. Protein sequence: CASSLAVTKNSYEQYF. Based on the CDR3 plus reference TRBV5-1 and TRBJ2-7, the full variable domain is KAGVTQTPRYLIKTRGQQVTLSCSPISGHRSVSWYQQTPGQGLQFLFEYFSETQRNKGNFPGRFSGRQFSNSRSEMNVSTLELGDSALYLCASSLAVTKNSYEQYFGPGTRLTVT.

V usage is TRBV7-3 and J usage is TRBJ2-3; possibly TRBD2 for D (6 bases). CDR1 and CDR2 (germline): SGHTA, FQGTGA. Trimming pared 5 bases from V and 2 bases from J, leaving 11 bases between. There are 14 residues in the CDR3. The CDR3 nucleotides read TGTGCCAGCAGCCGGGGGTCCGACACAGATACGCAGTATTTT. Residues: CASSRGSDTDTQYF.

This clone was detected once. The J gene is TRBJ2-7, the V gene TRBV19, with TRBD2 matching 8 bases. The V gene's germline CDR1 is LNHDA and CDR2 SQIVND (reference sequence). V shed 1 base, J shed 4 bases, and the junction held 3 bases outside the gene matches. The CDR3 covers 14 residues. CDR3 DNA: TGTGCCAGTAGTATAGTGGCGGGGGGTTACGAGCAGTACTTC. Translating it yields CASSIVAGGYEQYF.

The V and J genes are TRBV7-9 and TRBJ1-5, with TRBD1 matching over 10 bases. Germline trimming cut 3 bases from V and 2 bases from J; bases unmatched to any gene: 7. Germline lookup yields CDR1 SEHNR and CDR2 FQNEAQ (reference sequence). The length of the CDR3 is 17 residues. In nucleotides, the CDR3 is TGTGCCAGCAGCTTTACTACCGGGACAGGGGGCAATCAGCCCCAGCATTTT. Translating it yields CASSFTTGTGGNQPQHF.

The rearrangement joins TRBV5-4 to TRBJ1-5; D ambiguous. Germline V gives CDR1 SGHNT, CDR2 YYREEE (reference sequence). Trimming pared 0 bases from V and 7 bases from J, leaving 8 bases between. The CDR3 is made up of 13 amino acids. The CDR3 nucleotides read TGTGCCAGCAGCTTGGGTCGTGGCCAGCCCCAGCATTTT. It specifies CASSLGRGQPQHF.

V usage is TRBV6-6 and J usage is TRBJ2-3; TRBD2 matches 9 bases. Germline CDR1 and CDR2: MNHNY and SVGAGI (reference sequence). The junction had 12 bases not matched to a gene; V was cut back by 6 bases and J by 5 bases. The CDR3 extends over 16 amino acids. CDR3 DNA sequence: TGTGCCAGCAGGAAAGCGGTGATAGCGGGGGAAGATACGCAGTATTTT. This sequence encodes CASRKAVIAGEDTQYF.

CDR3 loop: CASSFPSTDTQYF. The DNA of the CDR3 is TGTGCCAGCAGCTTCCCTAGCACAGATACGCAGTATTTT. The chain carries TRBV5-4 and TRBJ2-3; no clear D. CDR1 is SGHNT, CDR2 YYREEE, per germline (reference sequence). The V and J ends lost 2 bases and 0 bases respectively, with 4 bases between them. The CDR3 is 13 amino acids.

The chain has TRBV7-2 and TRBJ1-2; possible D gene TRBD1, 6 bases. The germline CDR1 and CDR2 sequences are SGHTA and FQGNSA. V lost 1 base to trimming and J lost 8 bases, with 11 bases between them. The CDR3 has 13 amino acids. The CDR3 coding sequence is TGTGCCAGCAGCTTAGTCACAGGGCGAGGCTACACCTTC. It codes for CASSLVTGRGYTF.

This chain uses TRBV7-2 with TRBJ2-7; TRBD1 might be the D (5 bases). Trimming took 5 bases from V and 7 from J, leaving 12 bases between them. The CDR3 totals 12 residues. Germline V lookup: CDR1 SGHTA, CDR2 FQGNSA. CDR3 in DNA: TGTGCCAGCAGCATAGGCAGGGATGAGCAGTACTTC. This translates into CASSIGRDEQYF. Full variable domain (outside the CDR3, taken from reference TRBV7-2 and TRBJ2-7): GAGVSQSPSNKVTEKGKDVELRCDPISGHTALYWYRQSLGQGLEFLIYFQGNSAPDKSGLPSDRFSAERTGGSVSTLTIQRTQQEDSAVYLCASSIGRDEQYFGPGTRLTVT.

The CDR3 here is CASSFGTRGISTDTQYF. The CDR3 region has the DNA TGTGCCAGCAGTTTCGGCACCCGCGGGATTAGCACAGATACGCAGTATTTT. This sequence joins TRBV28 and TRBJ2-3; a weak D match, TRBD2 (6 bases). The V and J ends lost 3 bases and 0 bases respectively, with 16 bases between them. The CDR3 totals 17 residues. CDR1 MDHEN and CDR2 SYDVKM come from the germline V gene.

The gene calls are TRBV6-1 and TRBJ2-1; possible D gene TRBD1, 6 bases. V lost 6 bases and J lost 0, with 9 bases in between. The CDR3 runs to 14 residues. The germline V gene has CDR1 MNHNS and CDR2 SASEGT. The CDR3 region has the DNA TGTGCCAGCAGACGACAGGCCTCCTACAATGAGCAGTTCTTC. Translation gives CASRRQASYNEQFF.

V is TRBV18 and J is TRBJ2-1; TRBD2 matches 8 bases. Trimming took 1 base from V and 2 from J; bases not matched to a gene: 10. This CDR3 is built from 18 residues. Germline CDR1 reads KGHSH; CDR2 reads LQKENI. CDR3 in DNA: TGTGCCAGCTCACCACAACAAACTAGCGGCGCTACCTACAATGAGCAGTTCTTC. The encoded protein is CASSPQQTSGATYNEQFF.

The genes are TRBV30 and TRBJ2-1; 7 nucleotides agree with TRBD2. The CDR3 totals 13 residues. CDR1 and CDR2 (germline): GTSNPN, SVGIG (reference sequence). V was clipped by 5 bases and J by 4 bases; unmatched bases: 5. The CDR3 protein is CAWGRELYNEQFF. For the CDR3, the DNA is TGTGCCTGGGGGAGGGAACTATACAATGAGCAGTTCTTC.

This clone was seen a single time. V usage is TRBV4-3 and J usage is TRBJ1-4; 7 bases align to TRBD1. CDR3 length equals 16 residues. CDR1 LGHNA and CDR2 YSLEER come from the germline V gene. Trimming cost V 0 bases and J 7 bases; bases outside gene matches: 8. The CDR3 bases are TGCGCCAGCAGCCAAGATCGCCGGGACAGTGGTGAAAAACTGTTTTTT. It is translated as CASSQDRRDSGEKLFF.

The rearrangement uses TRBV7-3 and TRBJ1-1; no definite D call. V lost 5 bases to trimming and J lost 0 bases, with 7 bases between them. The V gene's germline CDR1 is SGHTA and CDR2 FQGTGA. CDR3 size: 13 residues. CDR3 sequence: CASSPDMNTEAFF. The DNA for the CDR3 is TGTGCCAGCAGCCCCGACATGAACACTGAAGCTTTCTTT.

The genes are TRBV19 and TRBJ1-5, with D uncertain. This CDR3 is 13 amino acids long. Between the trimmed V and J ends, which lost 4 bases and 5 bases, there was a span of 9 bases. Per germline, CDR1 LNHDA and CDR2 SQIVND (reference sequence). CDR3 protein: CASSSQADQPQHF. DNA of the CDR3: TGTGCCAGTAGTAGCCAGGCAGATCAGCCCCAGCATTTT.

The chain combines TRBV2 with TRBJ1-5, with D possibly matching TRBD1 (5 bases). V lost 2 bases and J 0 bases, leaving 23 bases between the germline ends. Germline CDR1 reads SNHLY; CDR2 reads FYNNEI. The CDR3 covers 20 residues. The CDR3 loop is CASSEQGKASHSPSNQPQHF. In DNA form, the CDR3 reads TGTGCCAGCAGTGAACAGGGAAAGGCGAGTCATTCACCTAGCAATCAGCCCCAGCATTTT.

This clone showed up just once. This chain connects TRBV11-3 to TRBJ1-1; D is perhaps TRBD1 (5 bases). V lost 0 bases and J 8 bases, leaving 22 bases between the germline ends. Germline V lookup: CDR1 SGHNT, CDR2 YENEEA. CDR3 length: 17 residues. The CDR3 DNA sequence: TGTGCCAGCAGCTTAGAGGTCTGGGGGGATTACCGTATCGAAGCTTTCTTT. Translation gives CASSLEVWGDYRIEAFF.

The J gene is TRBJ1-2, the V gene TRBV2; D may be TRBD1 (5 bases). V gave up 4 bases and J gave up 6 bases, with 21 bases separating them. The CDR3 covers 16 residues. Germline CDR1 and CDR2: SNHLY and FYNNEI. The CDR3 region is CASSVRRDPGVDGYTF. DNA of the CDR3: TGTGCCAGCAGTGTCAGGAGAGACCCGGGGGTGGATGGCTACACCTTC.

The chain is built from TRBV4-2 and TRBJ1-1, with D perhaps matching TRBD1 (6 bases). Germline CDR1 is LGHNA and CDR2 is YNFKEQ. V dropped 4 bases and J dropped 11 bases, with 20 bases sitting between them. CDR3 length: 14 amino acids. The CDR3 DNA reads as TGTGCCAGCAGCCTTGAAAGGACAGACCGTTCGGCTTTCTTT. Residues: CASSLERTDRSAFF.

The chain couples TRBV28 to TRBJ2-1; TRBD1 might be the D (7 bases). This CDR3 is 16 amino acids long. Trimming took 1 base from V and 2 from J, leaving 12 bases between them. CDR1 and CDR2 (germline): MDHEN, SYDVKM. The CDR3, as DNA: TGTGCCAGCAGTTTATACCAGGGGGGCACCTACAATGAGCAGTTCTTC. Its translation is CASSLYQGGTYNEQFF.

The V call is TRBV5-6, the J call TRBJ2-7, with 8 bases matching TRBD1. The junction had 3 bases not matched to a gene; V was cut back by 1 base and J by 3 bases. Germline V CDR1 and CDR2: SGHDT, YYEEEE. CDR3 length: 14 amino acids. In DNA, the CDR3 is TGTGCCAGCAGCTTGCTGGACAGGGACTACGAGCAGTACTTC. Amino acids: CASSLLDRDYEQYF.